These T cell receptor beta chains were read from a single sample in a study of blood T cell repertoires in COVID-19. Assay used: immunoSEQ multiplex PCR; TCRdb lists only in-frame clones, some missing. The sample yields over 200,000 clones, about 87% seen once. The sequenced sample consisted of PBMCs or T cells enriched from blood (not recorded which). The source is a young woman who had been exposed to COVID-19. Both conserved end residues are part of each CDR3. The D gene is left open where the match is weak. Clone size appears in some rows only: once, few, many, or a class for an expanded clone.

>TRBJ1-2|.|TRBV5-1|TRBD1
TGCGCCAGCAGCTCGGTAACGGGACAGAACTATGGCTACACCTTC
CASSSVTGQNYGYTF
>TRBJ1-1|.|TRBV29-1|.
TGCAGCGTTGAACGTAGCCCCGGGACTGAAGCTTTCTTT
CSVERSPGTEAFF
>TRBJ2-1|.|TRBV30|.
TGTGCCTGGGTTGCCGACTATGCCTACAATGAGCAGTTCTTC
CAWVADYAYNEQFF
>TRBJ2-1|few|TRBV18|TRBD2
TGTGCCAGCTCACCAGGGGGACTAGCCATCACTTCCTACAATGAGCAGTTCTTC
CASSPGGLAITSYNEQFF
>TRBJ1-2|.|TRBV5-8|.
TGTGCCAGCAGCTTAAGGGGTTACGGCTACACCTTC
CASSLRGYGYTF
>TRBJ1-2|.|TRBV12-3/TRBV12-4|.
TGTGCCAGCAGTTTTGGTCAGGGGATTGGCTACACCTTC
CASSFGQGIGYTF
>TRBJ2-7|.|TRBV13|TRBD1
TGTGCCAGCAGCCCTCGGGACAGGGGATACGAGCAGTACTTC
CASSPRDRGYEQYF
>TRBJ1-2|.|TRBV5-4|TRBD1
TGTGCCAGCAGCCTGGACAGGGGCGGCGGCTACACCTTC
CASSLDRGGGYTF
>TRBJ2-2|.|TRBV5-1|TRBD2
TGCGCCAGCACTCCTAGCGGGACCGGGGAGCTGTTTTTT
CASTPSGTGELFF
>TRBJ1-2|.|TRBV5-1|.
TGCGCCAGCTCAAGGTCCGGGGGGCCCAACTATGGCTACACCTTC
CASSRSGGPNYGYTF
>TRBJ1-4|.|TRBV30|TRBD1
TGTGCCGGACAGGGTGCAACTAATGAAAAACTGTTTTTT
CAGQGATNEKLFF
>TRBJ2-6|few|TRBV2|.
TGTGCCAGCAGATCCGGGACAAGGCAGTCTGGGGCCAACGTCCTGACTTTC
CASRSGTRQSGANVLTF
>TRBJ2-3|once|TRBV29-1|.
TGCAGCGTTTCCAGCGGTCCCAGTTATACGCAGTATTTT
CSVSSGPSYTQYF
>TRBJ2-2|.|TRBV12-5|.
TGTGCTAGTGGGCGACACTCGAACACCGGGGAGCTGTTTTTT
CASGRHSNTGELFF
>TRBJ2-2|.|TRBV13|.
TGTGCCAGCAGCCCCCGGGGTAGCGGTTACGCGAACACCGGGGAGCTGTTTTTT
CASSPRGSGYANTGELFF
>TRBJ1-2|.|TRBV29-1|TRBD1
TGCAGCGTTGTGAGACAGGGGCATGGCTACACCTTC
CSVVRQGHGYTF
>TRBJ2-1|.|TRBV6-5|TRBD1
TGTGCCAGCAGTTATGGGACAGGGTTGATGAATGAGCAGTTCTTC
CASSYGTGLMNEQFF
>TRBJ1-5|few|TRBV21-1|.
TGTGCCAGCAGCAAAGTTGGTTACGCAGGCAAATGTCCGGATCAGCCCCAGCATTTT
CASSKVGYAGKCPDQPQHF
>TRBJ2-2|.|TRBV4-1|.
TGCGCCAGCAGCCATCGGGAGAACACCGGGGAGCTGTTTTTT
CASSHRENTGELFF
>TRBJ1-5|.|TRBV6-1|.
TGTGCCAGCAGTGACATCACAGTGAGGCCCCAGCATTTT
CASSDITVRPQHF
>TRBJ2-7|.|TRBV2|.
TGTGCCAGCAGAGACCGGGACAACTACGAGCAGTACTTC
CASRDRDNYEQYF